One T cell receptor beta chain is described in this entry. Measured with immunoSEQ multiplex PCR; TCRdb has only the in-frame clones, and not every one. This table holds roughly 650,000 clones, more than 95% found once. The sample belongs to a study of shared clonotypes between healthy human individuals. The germline V gene encodes CDR1 MDHEN and CDR2 SYDVKM. Trimming cost V 5 bases and J 4 bases; bases outside gene matches: 6. This CDR3 comprises 15 residues. This rearrangement joins TRBV28 to TRBJ1-1; TRBD1 matches at 11 bases. The origin of this receptor is a woman in her 30s in good health. The sequencing sample was made of naive CD4+ T cells sorted from blood. The subset: CD45RA+ positively selected. Written as DNA, the CDR3 is TGTGCCAGCAGTAGGGGACAGGGGGTGATCACTGAAGCTTTCTTT. Its translation: CASSRGQGVITEAFF.